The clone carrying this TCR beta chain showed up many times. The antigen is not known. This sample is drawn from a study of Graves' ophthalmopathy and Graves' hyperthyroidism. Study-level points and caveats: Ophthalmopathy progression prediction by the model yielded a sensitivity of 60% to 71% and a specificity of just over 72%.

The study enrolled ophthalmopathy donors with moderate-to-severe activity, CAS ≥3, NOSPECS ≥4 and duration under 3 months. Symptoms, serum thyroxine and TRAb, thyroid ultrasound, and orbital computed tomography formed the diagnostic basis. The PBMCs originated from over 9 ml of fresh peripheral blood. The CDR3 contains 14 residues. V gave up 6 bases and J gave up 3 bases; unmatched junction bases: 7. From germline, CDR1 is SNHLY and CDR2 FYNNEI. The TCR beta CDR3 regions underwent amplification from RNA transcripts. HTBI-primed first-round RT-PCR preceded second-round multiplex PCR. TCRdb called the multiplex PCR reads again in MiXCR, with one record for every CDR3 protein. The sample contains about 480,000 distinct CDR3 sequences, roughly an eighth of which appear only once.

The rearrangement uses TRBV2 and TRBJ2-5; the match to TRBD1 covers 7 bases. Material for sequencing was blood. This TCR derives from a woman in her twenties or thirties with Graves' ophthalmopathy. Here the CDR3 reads CASSRGQVKETQYF. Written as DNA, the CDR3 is TGTGCCAGCAGCCGCGGACAGGTTAAAGAGACCCAGTACTTC.